The entry that follows covers one T cell receptor (beta chain) sequence. Measured with immunoSEQ multiplex PCR; TCRdb has only the in-frame clones, and not every one. The sample consists of 350,000 to 450,000 clones, about nine tenths of them appearing once. The ends were cut back, 0 bases at V and 3 bases at J, with 9 bases in the middle. CDR3 length: 14 residues. Germline loops: CDR1 MNHEY, CDR2 SVGAGI. This entry is derived from a study of control samples from healthy donors and cancer patients. J is TRBJ2-7 and V is TRBV6-5, with D perhaps assigned TRBD1 or TRBD2 (5 bases each). Sequencing input: PBMCs. The receptor was isolated from a man aged 35 to 55 with head and neck cancer. In DNA form, the CDR3 reads TGTGCCAGCAGTTACTCGAGGGGCATCTACGAGCAGTACTTC. Protein: CASSYSRGIYEQYF.